This TCR beta chain is drawn from a study of T cell responses to AZD1222 COVID-19 vaccine. CDR1 is WNHNN, CDR2 SYGVQD, per germline (reference sequence). V lost 4 bases and J lost 6; bases outside the gene matches: 15. This CDR3 is built from 17 residues. Assay: immunoSEQ multiplex PCR; the TCRdb copy retains only in-frame clones and omits some. The sample shows 150,000 or so clones, under 95% of them seen only once. The clonotype originates from an adult in good health. V and J are TRBV10-1 and TRBJ2-3; 8 bases map to TRBD2. The specimen was peripheral blood, collected on day 0 of AZD1222 vaccination. The CDR3 bases are TGCGCCAGCAGTGGTAATCGAACTAGCGGATGGAGGGATACGCAGTATTTT. Its translation: CASSGNRTSGWRDTQYF.